This entry concerns a single T cell receptor beta chain. This record comes from a study of response to subunit inactivated influenza vaccine. CDR1 is KGHSH, CDR2 LQKENI, per germline. The CDR3 is 15 amino acids. Trimming left V 0 bases short and J 7 bases short, with 10 bases between. A single record per CDR3 protein comes from TCRdb applying MiXCR to the RT-PCR reads. The sample includes just under 550,000 distinct CDR3 sequences, under 30% of them seen just once. These data were likewise used in another study, on T cells expressing NK-cell markers. That source notes: TCR beta libraries carry UMIs added by 5'RACE template switching. The sequencing cohort of eight donors included seven HCMV-seropositive individuals and one seronegative individual. The use of an anti-gamma-delta TCR antibody, which was added in several experiments, restricted sorting to T cells expressing alpha-beta TCR. A handful of donors showed these clonotypes also leading the CD3+CD56-NKG2C+ fraction. Nothing established the HCMV specificity of expanded NKG2C+ T cell clones.

The sequence came from a man aged 45 to 65 who received an inactivated influenza vaccine. The specimen was CD4+ T cells sorted from PBMCs, collected roughly 13 days after vaccination. The rearrangement joins TRBV18 to TRBJ1-6; the D gene is possibly TRBD1 (5 bases). CDR3 amino acids: CASSPPTALNSPLHF. In DNA form, the CDR3 reads TGTGCCAGCTCACCACCGACAGCTCTGAATTCACCCCTCCACTTT.